Each of the 27 T cell receptor beta chains below was sequenced from the same sample in a study of T cell responses to AZD1222 COVID-19 vaccine. Sequencing used immunoSEQ multiplex PCR; TCRdb keeps in-frame clones, though not all of them. The table has about 120,000 clones, roughly 88% seen once; the top ten hold about 3.7%. The sample here was peripheral blood, taken on day 0 of AZD1222 vaccination. Receptor source: an adult in good health.

This rearrangement joins TRBV7-3 to TRBJ2-1, with 11 bases that match TRBD2. Germline CDR1 SGHTA, CDR2 FQGTGA. The CDR3 sequence is 16 residues long. V dropped 5 bases and J dropped 6; count of bases not matched to a gene: 9. CDR3 DNA: TGTGCCAGCAGCGCCTGGGTGGGGACTAGCGGCAATGAGCAGTTCTTC. Translating gives CASSAWVGTSGNEQFF. Together with reference TRBV7-3 and TRBJ2-1, the CDR3 gives the full variable domain: GAGVSQTPSNKVTEKGKYVELRCDPISGHTALYWYRQSLGQGPEFLIYFQGTGAADDSGLPNDRFFAVRPEGSVSTLKIQRTERGDSAVYLCASSAWVGTSGNEQFFGPGTRLTVL.

This clone appeared a few times. The chain is built from TRBV5-1 and TRBJ2-7; D is possibly TRBD1 (6 bases). The CDR3 is 17 amino acids. The germline CDR1 and CDR2 sequences are SGHRS and YFSETQ. V was shortened by 1 base and J by 3 bases, with 20 bases between the two germline ends. CDR3 DNA sequence: TGCGCCAGCAGCTTGTTAACCCCATCACAGGGTCACTACGAGCAGTACTTC. It yields the protein CASSLLTPSQGHYEQYF.

The gene calls are TRBV5-4 and TRBJ1-3; no reliable D call. The CDR3 contains 14 residues. The germline V gene has CDR1 SGHNT and CDR2 YYREEE (reference sequence). V was pared by 2 bases and J by 0 bases, with 6 bases between. CDR3 DNA: TGTGCCAGCAGCTTAACCGACTCTGGAAACACCATATATTTT. Translated: CASSLTDSGNTIYF.

The chain couples TRBV6-5 to TRBJ2-7, with D perhaps TRBD2 (6 bases). Germline V gene sequence: CDR1 MNHEY, CDR2 SVGAGI. V was cut by 6 bases and J by 3 bases, with 6 bases left in between. The length of the CDR3 is 11 residues. CDR3 loop: CASRGGYEQYF. The DNA of the CDR3 is TGTGCCAGCAGGGGGGGCTACGAGCAGTACTTC.

The chain has TRBV19 and TRBJ1-5; D gene unclear. V was cut by 5 bases and J by 3 bases, with 14 bases left in between. The CDR3 is 15 residues long. CDR1 LNHDA and CDR2 SQIVND come from the germline V gene (reference sequence). CDR3 sequence reads: CASSPIANTNQPQHF. The CDR3 coding sequence is TGTGCCAGTAGTCCAATAGCGAATACCAATCAGCCCCAGCATTTT.

This chain's CDR3 is CASSYRQGTDTQYF. The CDR3 DNA reads as TGTGCCAGCAGTTATCGACAGGGCACAGATACGCAGTATTTT. The chain links TRBV6-5 to TRBJ2-3, with D perhaps matching TRBD1 (6 bases). CDR1 and CDR2 from the germline V gene are MNHEY and SVGAGI. V was shortened by 3 bases and J by 1 base, with 8 bases between the two germline ends. There are 14 residues in the CDR3.

This clone has more than one count but fewer than ten. The chain couples TRBV6-5 to TRBJ1-2, with D tentatively TRBD1 (5 bases). Germline V gene lookup returns CDR1 MNHEY and CDR2 SVGAGI. V lost 8 bases to trimming and J lost 8 bases, with 21 bases between them. This CDR3 has 14 residues. The CDR3 DNA sequence: TGTGCCAGCTGCGAAAGCTGGGGTAAGGGGGGCTACACCTTC. Encoded protein: CASCESWGKGGYTF.

This chain uses TRBV24-1 with TRBJ1-1; D is possibly TRBD1 (6 bases). This CDR3 has 15 residues. CDR1 is KGHDR and CDR2 is SFDVKD in the germline V gene. Between the trimmed V and J ends, which lost 9 bases and 3 bases, there was a span of 19 bases. CDR3 region: CATLGHPEKDTEAFF. The CDR3 DNA sequence: TGTGCCACCTTGGGACATCCAGAAAAGGACACTGAAGCTTTCTTT.

The genes are TRBV5-1 and TRBJ1-1; perhaps TRBD1 as D (6 bases). The V and J ends lost 4 bases and 0 bases respectively, with 22 bases between them. Germline CDR1 reads SGHRS; CDR2 reads YFSETQ. The CDR3 has 18 residues. CDR3 region: CASSPGRARTEMNTEAFF. CDR3 bases: TGCGCCAGCAGCCCGGGACGTGCCCGGACAGAAATGAACACTGAAGCTTTCTTT. The variable domain in full, with the rest retrieved from reference TRBV5-1 and TRBJ1-1, is KAGVTQTPRYLIKTRGQQVTLSCSPISGHRSVSWYQQTPGQGLQFLFEYFSETQRNKGNFPGRFSGRQFSNSRSEMNVSTLELGDSALYLCASSPGRARTEMNTEAFFGQGTRLTVV.

The DNA for the CDR3 is TGTGCCAGCAGCCTCCGACAGGGTAATGGCTACACCTTC. Residues: CASSLRQGNGYTF. The J gene is TRBJ1-2, the V gene TRBV3-1 (or the pseudogene TRBV3-2), with 7 bases aligning to TRBD1. CDR1 and CDR2 (germline): LGHDT, YNNKEL (reference sequence). V gave up 4 bases and J gave up 6 bases; unmatched junction bases: 5. This CDR3 contains 13 residues.

The chain couples TRBV27 to TRBJ1-2; maybe TRBD1 (5 bases). There are 17 residues in the CDR3. V shed 5 bases and J shed 0 bases, with 19 bases lying between them. Germline values: CDR1 MNHEY, CDR2 SMNVEV (reference sequence). CDR3 amino acids: CASSPRGTLLPNYGYTF. The CDR3 DNA is TGTGCCAGCAGTCCACGGGGGACTCTACTACCTAACTATGGCTACACCTTC.

The V gene is TRBV9, the J gene TRBJ1-4; TRBD1 is a possible D gene (5 bases). The V end lost 0 bases, the J end lost 6 bases, and 15 bases lay between the germline ends. CDR3 length: 16 residues. Germline CDR1 SGDLS, CDR2 YYNGEE. The DNA for the CDR3 is TGTGCCAGCAGCGTAGTGACTTCCAGGGTACATGAAAAACTGTTTTTT. Amino acid sequence: CASSVVTSRVHEKLFF.

This chain joins TRBV5-1 and TRBJ2-3; 11 bases fit TRBD2. Per the germline V gene, CDR1 is SGHRS and CDR2 is YFSETQ. Unmatched junction bases numbered 8, after V lost 5 bases and J lost 3 bases. The CDR3 totals 16 residues. The CDR3 bases are TGCGCCAGCAGTGGGCTAGCGGGGGGAGTAACAGATACGCAGTATTTT. Protein sequence: CASSGLAGGVTDTQYF.

This clone was recorded once. V gene TRBV12-1 combines with J gene TRBJ1-1; TRBD1, the D gene given by the table, was not confirmed from the DNA. TRBV12-1 is marked as a pseudogene. The length of the CDR3 is 17 residues. The CDR3 sequence: CASSYGDRGLRSTEAFF. The CDR3 bases are TGTGCCAGCAGCTATGGGGACAGGGGGCTTCGGAGCACTGAAGCTTTCTTT.

In its sample, this clone was seen once. CDR3 sequence (DNA): TGCGCCAGCAGCCAACCGGACAGGGACCAAGAGACCCAGTACTTC. Translated, it gives CASSQPDRDQETQYF. The chain links TRBV4-1 to TRBJ2-5; 8 positions match TRBD1. The CDR3 has 15 residues. CDR1 is MGHRA, CDR2 YSYEKL, per germline. J gave up 0 bases and V 2 bases, and 2 bases lay outside the gene matches.

This clone showed up just once. The chain combines TRBV11-2 with TRBJ1-2; 7 positions match TRBD1. CDR1 SGHAT and CDR2 FQNNGV come from the germline V gene. The junction had 4 bases not matched to a gene; V was cut back by 5 bases and J by 4 bases. The CDR3 consists of 13 residues. CDR3 region: CASSVGQLYGYTF. The CDR3, as DNA: TGTGCCAGCAGCGTGGGACAGCTCTATGGCTACACCTTC.

This rearrangement joins TRBV11-2 to TRBJ2-5; possible D gene TRBD2, 5 bases. CDR1 and CDR2 (germline): SGHAT, FQNNGV. The CDR3 runs 12 residues. Trimming cost V 5 bases and J 5 bases, with 9 bases left between them. DNA of the CDR3: TGTGCCAGCAGCCGGAGGAGGGAGACCCAGTACTTC. Translation: CASSRRRETQYF.

The chain joins TRBV6-5 to TRBJ1-5, with D maybe TRBD1 (6 bases). Per the germline V gene, CDR1 is MNHEY and CDR2 is SVGAGI. The V end was cut by 7 bases, the J end by 3 bases, with 10 bases between. The CDR3 is made up of 13 amino acids. This CDR3 reads CASIRGNNQPQHF. In DNA form, the CDR3 reads TGTGCCAGCATTAGGGGGAACAATCAGCCCCAGCATTTT.

The genes are TRBV10-1 and TRBJ1-4, with D tentatively TRBD1 (5 bases). The V gene's germline CDR1 is WNHNN and CDR2 SYGVQD (reference sequence). The CDR3 is 19 residues long. V lost 2 bases and J lost 5, with 24 bases in between. Written as DNA, the CDR3 is TGCGCCAGCAGTGAGGAGGATCGGCCCCTAAGGCCAGGGAATGAAAAACTGTTTTTT. Protein product: CASSEEDRPLRPGNEKLFF.

The rearrangement links TRBV7-9 to TRBJ1-2; 7 bases fit TRBD1. Germline trimming cut 5 bases from V and 6 bases from J; bases unmatched to any gene: 9. The V gene's germline CDR1 is SEHNR and CDR2 FQNEAQ (reference sequence). The CDR3 has 14 residues. CDR3: CASSEGQPGHGYTF. The CDR3 nucleotides read TGTGCCAGCAGCGAGGGACAGCCGGGACATGGCTACACCTTC.

The chain is built from TRBV4-1 and TRBJ1-3; D is undetermined. Germline values: CDR1 MGHRA, CDR2 YSYEKL. Between the trimmed V and J ends, which lost 5 bases and 4 bases, there was a span of 33 bases. The CDR3 sequence is 21 residues long. This CDR3 reads CASSKPPVGRSFLRRGNTIYF. In DNA form, the CDR3 reads TGCGCCAGCAGCAAACCTCCGGTGGGCAGGTCGTTTTTGCGGAGGGGAAACACCATATATTTT.

The chain employs TRBV11-3 and TRBJ2-1; a weak D match, TRBD2 (7 bases). Germline CDR1 is SGHNT and CDR2 is YENEEA. There are 14 residues in the CDR3. With 3 bases removed from V and 8 bases from J, the gap between germline ends came to 14 bases. The CDR3 spells CASSLKGGPYEQFF. The DNA of the CDR3 is TGTGCCAGCAGCTTGAAGGGGGGGCCGTATGAGCAGTTCTTC.

The rearrangement links TRBV2 to TRBJ2-7, with 7 bases fitting TRBD1. V was clipped by 3 bases and J by 4 bases; unmatched bases: 12. The germline gives CDR1 SNHLY, CDR2 FYNNEI. The CDR3 spans 16 residues. The CDR3 nucleotides read TGTGCCAGCAGTGACCGGGACAGTCTGGGTGGATACGAGCAGTACTTC. This sequence encodes CASSDRDSLGGYEQYF.

The rearrangement joins TRBV10-3 to TRBJ1-2; tentatively, D is TRBD1 (6 bases). V shed 0 bases and J shed 0 bases, with 11 bases lying between them. The CDR3 is 16 residues long. Germline V gene lookup returns CDR1 ENHRY and CDR2 SYGVKD. The CDR3 DNA reads TGTGCCATCAGTGAGTCGAAACAGGGAACTAACTATGGCTACACCTTC. Its translation: CAISESKQGTNYGYTF.

This chain links TRBV27 with TRBJ1-2; D may be TRBD1 (6 bases). This CDR3 comprises 15 residues. Trimming removed 5 bases at V and 0 bases at J, with 13 bases between. CDR1 and CDR2 from the germline V gene are MNHEY and SMNVEV (reference sequence). The CDR3 sequence: CASSPMDSSNYGYTF. In DNA, the CDR3 is TGTGCCAGCAGTCCCATGGACAGTTCTAACTATGGCTACACCTTC.

This clone was counted between two and nine times. The genes are TRBV27 and TRBJ1-5, with TRBD1 identical over 7 bases. Germline CDR1 and CDR2: MNHEY and SMNVEV (reference sequence). The ends lost 4 bases at V and 7 bases at J; junction bases unmatched: 16. The CDR3 covers 17 residues. The CDR3 protein is CASSSRAGTVGFQPQHF. DNA for the CDR3: TGTGCCAGCAGTTCCCGGGCGGGGACAGTAGGGTTCCAGCCCCAGCATTTT.

V and J are TRBV4-1 and TRBJ1-2; D perhaps matches TRBD1 (5 bases). In germline, CDR1 is MGHRA, CDR2 YSYEKL. The CDR3 has 13 amino acids. Trimming removed 0 bases at V and 8 bases at J, with 10 bases between. This CDR3 is CASSQDGDWGYTF. The CDR3 nucleotides read TGCGCCAGCAGCCAAGATGGGGACTGGGGCTACACCTTC.